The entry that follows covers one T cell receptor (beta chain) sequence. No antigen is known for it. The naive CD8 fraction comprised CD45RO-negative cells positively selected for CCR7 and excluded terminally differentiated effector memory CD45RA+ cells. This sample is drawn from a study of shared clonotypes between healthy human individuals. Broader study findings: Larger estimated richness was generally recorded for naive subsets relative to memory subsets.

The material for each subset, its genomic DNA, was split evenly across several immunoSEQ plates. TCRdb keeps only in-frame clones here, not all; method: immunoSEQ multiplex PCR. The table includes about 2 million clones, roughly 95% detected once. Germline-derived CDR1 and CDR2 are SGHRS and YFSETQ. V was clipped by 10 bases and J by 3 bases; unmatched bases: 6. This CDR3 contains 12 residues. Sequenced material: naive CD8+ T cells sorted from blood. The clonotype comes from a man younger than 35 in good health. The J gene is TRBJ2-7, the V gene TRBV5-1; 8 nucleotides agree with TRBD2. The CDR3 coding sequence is TGCGCCCTATGCCGGGAGGGCTACGAGCAGTACTTC. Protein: CALCREGYEQYF.